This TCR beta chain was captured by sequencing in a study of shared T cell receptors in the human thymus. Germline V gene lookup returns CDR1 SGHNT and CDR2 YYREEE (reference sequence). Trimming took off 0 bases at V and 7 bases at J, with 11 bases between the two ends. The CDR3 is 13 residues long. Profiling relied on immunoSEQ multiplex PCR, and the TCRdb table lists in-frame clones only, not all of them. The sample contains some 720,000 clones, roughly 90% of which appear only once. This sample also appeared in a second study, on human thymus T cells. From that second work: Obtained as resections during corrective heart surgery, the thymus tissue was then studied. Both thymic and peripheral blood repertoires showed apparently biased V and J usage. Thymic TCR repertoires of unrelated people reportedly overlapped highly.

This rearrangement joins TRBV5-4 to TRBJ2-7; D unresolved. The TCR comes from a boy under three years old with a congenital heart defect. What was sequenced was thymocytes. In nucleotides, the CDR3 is TGTGCCAGCAGCTTGGCTAGTATTAGTGAGCAGTACTTC. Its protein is CASSLASISEQYF.